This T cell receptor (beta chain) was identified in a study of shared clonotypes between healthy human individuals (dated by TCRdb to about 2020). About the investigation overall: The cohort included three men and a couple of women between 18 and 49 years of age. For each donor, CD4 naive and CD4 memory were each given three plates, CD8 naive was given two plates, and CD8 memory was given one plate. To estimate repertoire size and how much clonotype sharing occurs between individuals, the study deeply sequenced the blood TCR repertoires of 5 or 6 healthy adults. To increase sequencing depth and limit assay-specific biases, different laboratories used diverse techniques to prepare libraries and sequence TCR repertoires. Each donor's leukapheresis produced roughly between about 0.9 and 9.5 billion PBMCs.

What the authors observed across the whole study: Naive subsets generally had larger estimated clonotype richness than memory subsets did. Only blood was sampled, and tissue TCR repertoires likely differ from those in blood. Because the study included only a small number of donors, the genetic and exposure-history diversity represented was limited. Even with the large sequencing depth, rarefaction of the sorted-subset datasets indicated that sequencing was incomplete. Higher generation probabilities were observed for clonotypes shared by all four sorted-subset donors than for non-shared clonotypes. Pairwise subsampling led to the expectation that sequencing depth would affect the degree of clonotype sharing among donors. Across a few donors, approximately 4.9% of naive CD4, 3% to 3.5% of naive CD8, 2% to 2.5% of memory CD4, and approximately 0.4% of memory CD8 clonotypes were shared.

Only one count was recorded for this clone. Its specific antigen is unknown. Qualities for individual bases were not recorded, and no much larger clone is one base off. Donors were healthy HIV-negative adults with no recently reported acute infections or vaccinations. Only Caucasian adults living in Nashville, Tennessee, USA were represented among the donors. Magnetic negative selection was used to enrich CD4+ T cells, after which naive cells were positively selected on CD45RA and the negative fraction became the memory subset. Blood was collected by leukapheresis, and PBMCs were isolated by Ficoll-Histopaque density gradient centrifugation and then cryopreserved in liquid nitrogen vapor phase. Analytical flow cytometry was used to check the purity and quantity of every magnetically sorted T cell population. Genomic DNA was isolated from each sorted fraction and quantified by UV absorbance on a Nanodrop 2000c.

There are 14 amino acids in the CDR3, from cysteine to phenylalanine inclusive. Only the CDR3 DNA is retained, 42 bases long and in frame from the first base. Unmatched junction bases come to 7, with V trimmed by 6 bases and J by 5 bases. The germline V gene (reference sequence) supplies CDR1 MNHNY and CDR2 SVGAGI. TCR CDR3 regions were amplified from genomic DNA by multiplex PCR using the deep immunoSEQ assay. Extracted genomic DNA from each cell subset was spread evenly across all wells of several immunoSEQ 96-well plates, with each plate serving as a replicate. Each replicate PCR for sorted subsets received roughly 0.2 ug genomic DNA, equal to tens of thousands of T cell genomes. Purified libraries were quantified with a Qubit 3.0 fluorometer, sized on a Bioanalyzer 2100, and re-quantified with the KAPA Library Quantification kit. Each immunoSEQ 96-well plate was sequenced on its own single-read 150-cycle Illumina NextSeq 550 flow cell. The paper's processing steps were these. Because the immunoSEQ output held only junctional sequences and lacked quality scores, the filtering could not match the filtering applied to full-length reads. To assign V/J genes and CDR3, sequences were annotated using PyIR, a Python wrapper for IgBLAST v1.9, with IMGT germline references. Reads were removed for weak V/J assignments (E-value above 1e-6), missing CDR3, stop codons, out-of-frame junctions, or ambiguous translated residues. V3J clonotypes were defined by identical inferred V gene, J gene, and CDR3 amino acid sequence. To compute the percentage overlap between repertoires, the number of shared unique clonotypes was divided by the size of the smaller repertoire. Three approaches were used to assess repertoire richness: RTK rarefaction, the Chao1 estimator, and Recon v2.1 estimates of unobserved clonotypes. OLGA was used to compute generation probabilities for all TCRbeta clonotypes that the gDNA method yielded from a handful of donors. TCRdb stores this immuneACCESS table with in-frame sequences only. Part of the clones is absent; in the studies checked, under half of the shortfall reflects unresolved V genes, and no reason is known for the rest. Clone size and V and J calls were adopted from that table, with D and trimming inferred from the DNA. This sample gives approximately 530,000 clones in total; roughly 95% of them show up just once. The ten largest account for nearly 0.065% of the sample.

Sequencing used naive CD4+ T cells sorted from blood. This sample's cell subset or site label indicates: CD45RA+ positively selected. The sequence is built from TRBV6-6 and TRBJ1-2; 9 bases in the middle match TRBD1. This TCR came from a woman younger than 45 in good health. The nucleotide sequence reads TGTGCCAGCAGAACCGGGACAGGGAATTATGGCTACACCTTC. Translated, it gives CASRTGTGNYGYTF.